This section outlines one T cell receptor beta chain sequence together with its context. As yet, its antigen is unknown. The data are from a study of T cell responses to AZD1222 COVID-19 vaccine. J lost 5 bases, V lost 2 bases, and 9 bases had no gene match. This CDR3 region has 16 residues. The germline CDR1 and CDR2 sequences are LGHDT and YNNKEL (reference sequence). Sequencing used immunoSEQ multiplex PCR; TCRdb keeps in-frame clones, though not all of them. This sample has about 180,000 clones, with 70% to 90% found just once. General observations from the study: Females outnumbered males among donors, who were mostly white British; clonal diversity was possibly underestimated.

The gene calls are TRBV3-1 (or the pseudogene TRBV3-2) and TRBJ1-1; 9 bases map to TRBD1. The clonotype was recovered from an adult who received the AZD1222 COVID-19 vaccine. The sample in question was peripheral blood, obtained 28 days after the second AZD1222 dose. The CDR3: CASSQIFRTGETEAFF. The CDR3 nucleotides read TGTGCCAGCAGCCAAATTTTTCGGACAGGGGAAACTGAAGCTTTCTTT.